This T cell receptor (beta chain) was recovered during a study of T cells expressing NK-cell markers. TCRdb re-called the 5' RACE reads; one entry per CDR3 protein, DNA not given. The listing contains 440,000 or so distinct CDR3 sequences. The CDR3 runs to 16 residues. CDR1 and CDR2 from the germline V gene are SGHKS and YYEKEE (reference sequence). Sequencing input: blood T cells: a sorted CD56 or NKG2C T cell subset, CD4+ or CD8+ T cells, or bulk PBMC T cells (not recorded which). The V and J genes are TRBV5-5 and TRBJ2-1; lacking DNA, the TRBD1 call made by TCRdb goes unchecked. This clonotype originated in a woman aged 18 to 69 in good health. The CDR3 is CASSPGGGRVNGEQFF.